This T cell receptor beta chain was found in a study of identical twins. TCRdb fed the 5' RACE reads into MiXCR, producing one record per CDR3 protein. The sample holds about 890,000 distinct CDR3 sequences, approximately 13% seen once. J lost 7 bases, V lost 3 bases, and 12 bases had no gene match. CDR3 length: 17 residues. Germline V gene data show CDR1 as MDHEN and CDR2 as SYDVKM. This sample was also put to use in a study of yellow fever vaccine responses in identical twins.

The source material was PBMCs. The origin of this receptor is a woman under 30 in good health. The chain carries TRBV28 and TRBJ2-2; 9 bases line up with TRBD2. In nucleotides, the CDR3 is TGTGCCAGCAGTTTCTTTAGCGGGAGAACCACTTTCGGGGAGCTGTTTTTT. Translating it yields CASSFFSGRTTFGELFF.